These 13 T cell receptor beta chains share one sample of origin, sequenced in a study of T cell clonality in common variable immunodeficiency. The data were produced by immunoSEQ multiplex PCR, yet TCRdb's version contains in-frame clones alone and is incomplete. The repertoire consists of over 4,500 clones, none detected only once. These receptors have no identified antigens. Study-wide points: Reportedly, TCR beta sequences from common variable immunodeficiency showed fewer deletions and N-nucleotide insertions.

Sample: peripheral blood mononuclear cells. These receptor sequences come from a human donor with common variable immunodeficiency.

Remarks on this clone: The read finishes 3 residues shy of the CDR3 end, and the germline J gene is used to complete it. V gene TRBV19 combines with J gene TRBJ2-7, with 7 positions matching TRBD2. Germline-derived CDR1 and CDR2 are LNHDA and SQIVND (reference sequence). Trimming removed 5 bases from V and 4 bases from J; junction bases left unmatched: 8. The CDR3 is 14 amino acids. CDR3 loop: CASSPGLDLYEQYF. The part of the CDR3 DNA that was read is TGTGCCAGTAGTCCAGGACTAGATCTATACGAG.

This clone came up many times. The sequenced fragment ends 3 residues before the CDR3 boundary, so the rest is inferred from the germline J gene. The chain recombines TRBV5-6 with TRBJ2-7; 7 bases match TRBD1. Germline V gene lookup returns CDR1 SGHDT and CDR2 YYEEEE. V shed 4 bases and J 2 bases; nucleotides not matched to a gene: 9. The length of the CDR3 is 15 residues. CDR3 in amino acids: CASSQGDAEPYEQYF. The CDR3 DNA, read in part, is TGTGCCAGCAGCCAGGGGGACGCGGAGCCCTACGAG.

For this clone: The read finishes 3 residues shy of the CDR3 end, and the germline J gene is used to complete it. This chain uses TRBV5-6 with TRBJ1-2; possibly TRBD1 for D (6 bases). Trimming removed 2 bases at V and 4 bases at J, with 15 bases between. CDR1 is SGHDT and CDR2 is YYEEEE in the germline V gene. This CDR3 spans 15 amino acids. The CDR3 is CASSFYEGEVYGYTF. Incomplete CDR3 DNA: TGTGCCAGCAGCTTTTATGAGGGGGAGGTCTATGGC.

In the case of this clone: The observed sequence ends 3 residues before the CDR3 terminus, with the missing tail filled in from the germline J gene. The V and J genes are TRBV7-2 and TRBJ2-1; 8 nucleotides agree with TRBD1. Germline trimming cut 5 bases from V and 3 bases from J; bases unmatched to any gene: 6. Germline V CDR1 and CDR2: SGHTA, FQGNSA. This CDR3 is built from 15 residues. CDR3 DNA, as far as it was read: TGTGCCAGCAGCGGTAAGGACAGGGTCTACAATGAG. It is translated as CASSGKDRVYNE. The complete CDR3 sequence is CASSGKDRVYNEQFF.

This clone was detected a few times. CDR3 DNA, as far as it was read: TGCGCCAGCAGCACCGGACTAGTCCGTACAGAGACC. It encodes CASSTGLVRTET. Given in full, the CDR3 is CASSTGLVRTETQYF. V and J are TRBV5-1 and TRBJ2-5, with 7 bases lining up with TRBD2. The read gets to within 3 residues of the CDR3 end, and the germline J gene fills in the rest. Germline CDR1 is SGHRS and CDR2 is YFSETQ. V lost 4 bases to trimming and J lost 4 bases; unmatched junction nucleotides: 10. The CDR3 runs 15 residues.

In regard to this clone: The DNA ends 3 residues before the CDR3 does, and the rest of the CDR3 is filled in from the germline J gene. The chain uses TRBV5-1 and TRBJ1-6, with TRBD1 matching over 7 bases. Germline V gene data show CDR1 as SGHRS and CDR2 as YFSETQ. The trim removed 4 bases at V and 10 bases at J, leaving 11 bases unmatched. The CDR3 loop spans 15 amino acids. The sequenced part of the CDR3 DNA is TGCGCCAGCAGCCAACAACAGGGCAGGGGGTCACCC. This codes for CASSQQQGRGSP. The whole CDR3 sequence is CASSQQQGRGSPLHF.

Worth noting for this clone: The CDR3 extends 3 residues past the end of the read, so its final part is completed from the germline J gene. The V call is TRBV18, the J call TRBJ1-1; D gene unclear. The germline gives CDR1 KGHSH, CDR2 LQKENI. V shed 2 bases and J shed 2 bases, with 15 bases lying between them. This CDR3 region has 16 residues. CDR3 DNA (partial): TGTGCCAGCTCACCATTCGACATTCACCGTAACACTGAA. This sequence encodes CASSPFDIHRNTE. The CDR3, in full, reads CASSPFDIHRNTEAFF. Full variable domain (rest looked up from reference TRBV18 and TRBJ1-1): NAGVMQNPRHLVRRRGQEARLRCSPMKGHSHVYWYRQLPEEGLKFMVYLQKENIIDESGMPKERFSAEFPKEGPSILRIQQVVRGDSAAYFCASSPFDIHRNTEAFFGQGTRLTVV.

This clone showed up many times. With the read ending 3 residues before the CDR3 end, the germline J gene is used to fill in that end. The rearrangement uses TRBV4-1 and TRBJ1-5; perhaps TRBD1 as D (5 bases). Germline CDR1 MGHRA, CDR2 YSYEKL. This CDR3 has 15 amino acids. The germline V and J ends were trimmed by 0 bases and 5 bases, with 11 bases remaining between them. This chain's CDR3 is CASSQDRVGDQPQHF. The sequenced part of the CDR3 DNA is TGCGCCAGCAGCCAAGATCGTGTAGGGGATCAGCCC.

As to this clone: The read terminates 3 residues ahead of where the CDR3 ends, so the germline J gene completes it. The chain is built from TRBV7-6 and TRBJ2-7; D is possibly TRBD1 (5 bases). CDR1 is SGHVS and CDR2 is FNYEAQ in the germline V gene. This CDR3 region has 16 residues. V shed 1 base and J shed 6 bases, with 19 bases lying between them. The part of the CDR3 DNA that was read is TGTGCCAGCAGCTTAGAAGGGAAGGGGTCTTGGGGCGAG. It translates to CASSLEGKGSWGE. The full CDR3 protein is CASSLEGKGSWGEQYF.

This clone has a handful of counts. The read ends 3 residues before the CDR3 terminus; that terminus is restored from the germline J gene. The V and J genes are TRBV18 and TRBJ2-1; TRBD1 aligns across 9 bases. This CDR3 region has 19 residues. CDR1 and CDR2 from the germline V gene are KGHSH and LQKENI. Germline trimming cut 3 bases from V and 3 bases from J; bases unmatched to any gene: 15. The CDR3 here is CASSPLGQGSSRGYNEQFF. The covered CDR3 bases are TGTGCCAGCTCACCCCTAGGACAGGGGAGCTCCCGAGGCTACAATGAG.

This clone occurred many times. The CDR3 reads CASSLRGAYEDTQYF. The covered CDR3 bases are TGCGCCAGCAGCTTGCGGGGGGCCTATGAAGATACG. This rearrangement joins TRBV5-1 to TRBJ2-3; possible D gene TRBD2, 7 bases. The CDR3 end is not reached by the read, which stops 3 residues before it; the germline J gene fills it in. Germline CDR1 is SGHRS and CDR2 is YFSETQ. This CDR3 has 15 residues. Trimming stripped 1 base from V and 5 bases from J, with 14 bases between.

Of note for this clone: The read terminates 3 residues before the CDR3 end, so the remaining end is supplied by the germline J gene. J is TRBJ2-4 and V is TRBV19; D not certain. V was trimmed by 6 bases and J by 0 bases, leaving 15 bases between them. The germline V gene encodes CDR1 LNHDA and CDR2 SQIVND (reference sequence). CDR3 length equals 16 residues. The CDR3 DNA, read in part, is TGTGCCAGTAGGGCCCGCGGCCGGTTAGCCAAAAACATT. This translates into CASRARGRLAKNI. The CDR3 as a whole reads CASRARGRLAKNIQYF.

In its sample, this clone was seen a few times. The CDR3 end lies 3 residues beyond the end of the read and is filled in from the germline J gene. The chain has TRBV18 and TRBJ1-2; perhaps TRBD1 as D (5 bases). V was pared by 0 bases and J by 7 bases, with 18 bases between. The CDR3 runs 16 residues. CDR1 and CDR2 (germline): KGHSH, LQKENI. This CDR3 reads CASSPPIAGTGFGYTF. The sequenced CDR3 bases are TGTGCCAGCTCACCACCGATAGCTGGGACTGGGTTTGGC.